These 10 T cell receptor beta chains were sequenced from one sample in a study of blood T cell repertoires in COVID-19. TCRdb's table, derived via immunoSEQ multiplex PCR, lists solely in-frame clones and lacks some. The sample shows about 210,000 clones, about nine tenths of them seen only once. The specimen was peripheral blood. The receptors here all came from a man between 18 and 35 years old with active or convalescent COVID-19.

The rearrangement links TRBV19 to TRBJ1-5; possibly TRBD1 for D (6 bases). The germline gives CDR1 LNHDA, CDR2 SQIVND (reference sequence). This CDR3 has 18 residues. V shed 2 bases and J shed 1 base, with 18 bases lying between them. CDR3 nucleotides: TGTGCCAGTAGTATATCCCCCTCAGGGGTAGTGAGCAATCAGCCCCAGCATTTT. Its translation is CASSISPSGVVSNQPQHF. The full variable domain, with the rest looked up from reference TRBV19 and TRBJ1-5, is DGGITQSPKYLFRKEGQNVTLSCEQNLNHDAMYWYRQDPGQGLRLIYYSQIVNDFQKGDIAEGYSVSREKKESFPLTVTSAQKNPTAFYLCASSISPSGVVSNQPQHFGDGTRLSIL.

The rearrangement uses TRBV5-1 and TRBJ2-1, with 9 nucleotides matching TRBD2. The CDR3 runs to 17 residues. Germline CDR1 and CDR2: SGHRS and YFSETQ. V was pared by 0 bases and J by 3 bases, with 7 bases of the junction left unmatched. CDR3 nucleotide sequence: TGCGCCAGCAGCTTGGCCGGGGCGGGAGGGCACTACAATGAGCAGTTCTTC. Protein: CASSLAGAGGHYNEQFF.

This sequence joins TRBV7-3 and TRBJ2-1; 10 bases fit TRBD2. The CDR3 sequence is 15 residues long. Trimming took 5 bases from V and 8 from J; bases not matched to a gene: 9. Germline loops: CDR1 SGHTA, CDR2 FQGTGA. CDR3 amino acids: CASSPLAGGLDEQFF. As DNA, the CDR3 is TGTGCCAGCAGCCCTTTAGCGGGAGGATTGGATGAGCAGTTCTTC.

V and J are TRBV5-1 and TRBJ1-2; D is uncertain. The CDR3 loop spans 13 amino acids. Trimming stripped 4 bases from V and 3 bases from J, with 10 bases between. CDR1 and CDR2 (germline): SGHRS, YFSETQ. The CDR3 region is CASSVGGDYGYTF. The CDR3 region has the DNA TGCGCCAGCAGCGTCGGCGGAGACTATGGCTACACCTTC.

The V gene is TRBV30, the J gene TRBJ1-1, with 8 bases that match TRBD1. This CDR3 has 14 amino acids. The germline V gene has CDR1 GTSNPN and CDR2 SVGIG (reference sequence). V lost 1 base to trimming and J lost 3 bases; unmatched junction nucleotides: 4. CDR3 DNA sequence: TGTGCCTGGAGTGGACAGGGGAGTTACACTGAAGCTTTCTTT. This codes for CAWSGQGSYTEAFF.

This clone is a singleton in its sample. The chain recombines TRBV5-1 with TRBJ1-1; no clear D. The CDR3 sequence is 15 residues long. V lost 7 bases to trimming and J lost 0 bases, with 16 bases between them. CDR1 and CDR2 (germline): SGHRS, YFSETQ. Written as DNA, the CDR3 is TGCGCCAGCCGGATCTTGGACTTTGTGAACACTGAAGCTTTCTTT. Its protein product is CASRILDFVNTEAFF.

The chain recombines TRBV12-3 or TRBV12-4 with TRBJ1-2; D unresolved. The ends were cut back, 6 bases at V and 8 bases at J, with 16 bases in the middle. The CDR3 consists of 13 residues. The CDR3 spells CASSRSTRGGYTF. DNA for the CDR3: TGTGCCAGCAGCCGGTCAACGCGAGGGGGCTACACCTTC.

The V call is TRBV19, the J call TRBJ1-3; D gene uncertain. In germline, CDR1 is LNHDA, CDR2 SQIVND (reference sequence). Trimming pared 5 bases from V and 0 bases from J, leaving 8 bases between. The CDR3 is 14 amino acids. CDR3 DNA sequence: TGTGCCAGTAGTGGGCCGAGCTCTGGAAACACCATATATTTT. Protein product: CASSGPSSGNTIYF.

This clone showed up just a few times. CDR3 DNA: TGTGCCAGCAGCTTAGTTTTCGACACTGAAGCTTTCTTT. Encoded protein: CASSLVFDTEAFF. V gene TRBV7-2 combines with J gene TRBJ1-1, with D uncertain. The germline V and J ends were trimmed by 1 base and 3 bases, with 6 bases remaining between them. Germline V CDR1 and CDR2: SGHTA, FQGNSA. The CDR3 sequence is 13 residues long.

The chain is built from TRBV30 and TRBJ1-4; D gene unclear. Germline-derived CDR1 and CDR2 are GTSNPN and SVGIG (reference sequence). The CDR3 consists of 17 residues. V was trimmed by 4 bases and J by 4 bases, leaving 22 bases between them. As DNA, the CDR3 is TGTGCCTGGACCCCTTCTGATTCAGGTGTGGGTAATGAAAAACTGTTTTTT. Protein sequence: CAWTPSDSGVGNEKLFF.